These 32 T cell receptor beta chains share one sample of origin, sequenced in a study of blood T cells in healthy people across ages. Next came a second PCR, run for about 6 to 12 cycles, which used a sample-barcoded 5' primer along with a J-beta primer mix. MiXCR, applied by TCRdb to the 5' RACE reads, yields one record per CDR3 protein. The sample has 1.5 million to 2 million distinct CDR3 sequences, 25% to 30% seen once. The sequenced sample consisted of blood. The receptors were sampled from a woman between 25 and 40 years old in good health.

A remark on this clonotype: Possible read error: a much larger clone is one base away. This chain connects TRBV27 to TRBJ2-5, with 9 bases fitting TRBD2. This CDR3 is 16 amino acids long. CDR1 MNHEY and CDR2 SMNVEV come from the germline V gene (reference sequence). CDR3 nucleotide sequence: TGTGCCAGCAGTATCCGGACTAGCGAGGTCCAAGGGACCCAGTACTTC. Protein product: CASSIRTSEVQGTQYF.

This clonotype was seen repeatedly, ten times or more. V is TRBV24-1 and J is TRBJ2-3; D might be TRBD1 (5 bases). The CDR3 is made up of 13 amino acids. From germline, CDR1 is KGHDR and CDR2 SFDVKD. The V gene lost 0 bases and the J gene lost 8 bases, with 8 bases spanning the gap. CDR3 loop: CATSDLRTSTQYF. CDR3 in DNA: TGTGCCACCAGTGATTTGCGGACATCTACGCAGTATTTT.

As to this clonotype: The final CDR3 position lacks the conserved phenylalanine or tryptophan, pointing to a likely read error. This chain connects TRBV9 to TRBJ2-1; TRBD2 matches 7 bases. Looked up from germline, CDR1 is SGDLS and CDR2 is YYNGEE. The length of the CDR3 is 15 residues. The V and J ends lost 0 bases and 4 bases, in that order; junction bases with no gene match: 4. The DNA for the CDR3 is TGTGCCAGCAGCGTAGAGGGCGGGAGTTACAATGAGCAGTTCTGC. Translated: CASSVEGGSYNEQFC.

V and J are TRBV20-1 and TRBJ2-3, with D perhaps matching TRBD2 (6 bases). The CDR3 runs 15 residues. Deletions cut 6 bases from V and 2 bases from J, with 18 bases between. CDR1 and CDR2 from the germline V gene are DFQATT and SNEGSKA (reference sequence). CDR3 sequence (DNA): TGCAGTGCACCTAATCGGAGGGACGACACAGATACGCAGTATTTT. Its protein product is CSAPNRRDDTDTQYF.

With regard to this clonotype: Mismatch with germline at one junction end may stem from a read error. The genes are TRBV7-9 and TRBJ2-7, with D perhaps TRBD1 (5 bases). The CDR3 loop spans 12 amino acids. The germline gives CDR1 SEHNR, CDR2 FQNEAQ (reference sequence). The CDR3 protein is CANSRGRVEQYF. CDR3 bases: TGTGCCAACAGCCGAGGCAGGGTAGAGCAGTACTTC.

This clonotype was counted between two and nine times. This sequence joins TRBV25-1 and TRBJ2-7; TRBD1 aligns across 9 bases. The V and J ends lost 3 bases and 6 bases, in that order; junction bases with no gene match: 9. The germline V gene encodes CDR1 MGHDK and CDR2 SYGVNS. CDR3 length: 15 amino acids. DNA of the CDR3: TGTGCCAGCAGTGACCGGGACAGGGATCCTTCCGAGCAGTACTTC. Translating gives CASSDRDRDPSEQYF.

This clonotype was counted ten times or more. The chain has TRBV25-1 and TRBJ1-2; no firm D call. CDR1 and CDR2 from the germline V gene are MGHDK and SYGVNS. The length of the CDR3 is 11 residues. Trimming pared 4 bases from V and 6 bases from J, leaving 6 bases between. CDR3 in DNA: TGTGCCAGCAGTGTGTGGAATGGCTACACCTTC. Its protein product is CASSVWNGYTF.

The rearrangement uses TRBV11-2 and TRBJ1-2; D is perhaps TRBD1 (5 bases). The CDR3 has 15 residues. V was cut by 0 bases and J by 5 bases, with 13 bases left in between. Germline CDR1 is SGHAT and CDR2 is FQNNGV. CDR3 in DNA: TGTGCCAGCAGCTTAGAGACAGCTGCCACGTATGGCTACACCTTC. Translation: CASSLETAATYGYTF.

The DNA of the CDR3 is TGTGCCAGCAGTGGGGAGTTCTACGAGAAGTACTTC. Translation gives CASSGEFYEKYF. The chain joins TRBV12-3 or TRBV12-4 to TRBJ2-5, with TRBD2 as a possible D gene (5 bases). V shed 5 bases and J shed 12 bases, with 16 bases lying between them. The CDR3 contains 12 residues.

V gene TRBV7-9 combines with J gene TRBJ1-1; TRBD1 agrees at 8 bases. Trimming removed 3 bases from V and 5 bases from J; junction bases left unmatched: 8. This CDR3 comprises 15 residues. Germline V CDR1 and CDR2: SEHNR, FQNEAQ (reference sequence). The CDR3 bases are TGTGCCAGCAGCTTGGATCAGGGGGCAGGGACTGAAGCTTTCTTT. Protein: CASSLDQGAGTEAFF.

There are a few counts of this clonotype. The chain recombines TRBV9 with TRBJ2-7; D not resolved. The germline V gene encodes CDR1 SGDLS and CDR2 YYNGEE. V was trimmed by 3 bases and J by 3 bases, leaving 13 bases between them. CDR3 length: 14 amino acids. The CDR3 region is CASSGGKARYEQYF. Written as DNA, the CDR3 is TGTGCCAGCAGCGGAGGAAAAGCGCGCTACGAGCAGTACTTC. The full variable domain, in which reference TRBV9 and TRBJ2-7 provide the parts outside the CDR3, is DSGVTQTPKHLITATGQRVTLRCSPRSGDLSVYWYQQSLDQGLQFLIQYYNGEERAKGNILERFSAQQFPDLHSELNLSSLELGDSALYFCASSGGKARYEQYFGPGTRLTVT.

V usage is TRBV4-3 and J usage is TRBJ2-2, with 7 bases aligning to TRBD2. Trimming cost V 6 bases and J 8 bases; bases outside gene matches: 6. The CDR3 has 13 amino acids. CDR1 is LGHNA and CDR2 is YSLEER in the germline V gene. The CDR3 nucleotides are TGCGCCAGCAGGAGAAGGGGAGGGGGGGAGCTGTTTTTT. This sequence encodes CASRRRGGGELFF.

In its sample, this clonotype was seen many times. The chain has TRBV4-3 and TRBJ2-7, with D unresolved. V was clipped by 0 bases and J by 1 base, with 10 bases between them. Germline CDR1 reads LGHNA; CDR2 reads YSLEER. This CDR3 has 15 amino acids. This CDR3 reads CASSQEVRSSYEQYF. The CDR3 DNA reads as TGCGCCAGCAGCCAAGAGGTGCGGTCTTCCTACGAGCAGTACTTC.

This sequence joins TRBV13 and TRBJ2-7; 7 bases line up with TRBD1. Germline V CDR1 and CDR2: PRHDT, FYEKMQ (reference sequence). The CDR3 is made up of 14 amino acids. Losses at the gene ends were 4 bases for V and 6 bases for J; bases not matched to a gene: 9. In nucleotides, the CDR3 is TGTGCCAGCAGCTCGGACAGGTCGACCTGCGAGCAGTACTTC. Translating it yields CASSSDRSTCEQYF.

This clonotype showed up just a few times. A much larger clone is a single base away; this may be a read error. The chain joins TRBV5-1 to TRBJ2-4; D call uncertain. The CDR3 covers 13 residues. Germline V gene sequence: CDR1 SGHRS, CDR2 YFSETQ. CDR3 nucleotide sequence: TGCGCCAGCAGCTTCCCGGGCAAAAACGTTCAGTACTTC. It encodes CASSFPGKNVQYF.

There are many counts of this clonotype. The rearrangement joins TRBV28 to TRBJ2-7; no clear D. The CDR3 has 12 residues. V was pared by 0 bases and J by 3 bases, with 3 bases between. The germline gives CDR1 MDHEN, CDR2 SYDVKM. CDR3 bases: TGTGCCAGCAGTTTATGGAACTACGAGCAGTACTTC. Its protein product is CASSLWNYEQYF.

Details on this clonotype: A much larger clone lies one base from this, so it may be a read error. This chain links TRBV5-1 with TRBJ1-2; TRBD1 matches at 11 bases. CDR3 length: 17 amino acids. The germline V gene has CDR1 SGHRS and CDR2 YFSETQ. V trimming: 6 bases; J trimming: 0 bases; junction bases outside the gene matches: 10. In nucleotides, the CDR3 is TGCGCCAGCACCAGAGGACAGGGGGCGGTCCCTAACTATGGCTACACCTTC. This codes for CASTRGQGAVPNYGYTF.

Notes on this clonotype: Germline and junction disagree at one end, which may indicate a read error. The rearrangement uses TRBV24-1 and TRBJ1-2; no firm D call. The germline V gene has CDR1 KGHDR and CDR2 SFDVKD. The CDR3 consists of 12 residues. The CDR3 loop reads CATGDLRMGYTF. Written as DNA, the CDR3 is TGTGCCACCGGTGATCTAAGGATGGGCTACACCTTC.

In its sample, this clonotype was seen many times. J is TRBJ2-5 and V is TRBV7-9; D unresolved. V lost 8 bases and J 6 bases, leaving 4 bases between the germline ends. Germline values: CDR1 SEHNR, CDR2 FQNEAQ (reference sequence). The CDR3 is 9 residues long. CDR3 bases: TGTGCCAGCGGGCAGACCCAGTACTTC. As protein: CASGQTQYF.

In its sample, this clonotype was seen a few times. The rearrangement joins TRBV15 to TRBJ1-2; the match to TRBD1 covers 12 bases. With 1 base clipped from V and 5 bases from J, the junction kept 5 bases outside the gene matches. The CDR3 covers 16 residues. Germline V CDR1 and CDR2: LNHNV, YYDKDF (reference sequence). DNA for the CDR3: TGTGCCACCAGCAGAGTCGGGACAGGGGGCTGGTATGGCTACACCTTC. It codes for CATSRVGTGGWYGYTF.

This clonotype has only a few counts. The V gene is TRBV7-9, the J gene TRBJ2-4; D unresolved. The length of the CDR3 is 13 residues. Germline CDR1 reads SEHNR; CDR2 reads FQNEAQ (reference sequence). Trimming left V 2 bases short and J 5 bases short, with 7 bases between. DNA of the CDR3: TGTGCCAGCAGCTTAATAGGAGAAAACATTCAGTACTTC. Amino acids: CASSLIGENIQYF.

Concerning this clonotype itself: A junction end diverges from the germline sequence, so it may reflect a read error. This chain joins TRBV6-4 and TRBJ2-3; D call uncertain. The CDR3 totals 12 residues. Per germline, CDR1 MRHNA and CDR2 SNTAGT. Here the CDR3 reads CARANGTDTQCF. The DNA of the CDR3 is TGTGCCAGAGCTAACGGCACAGATACGCAGTGTTTT.

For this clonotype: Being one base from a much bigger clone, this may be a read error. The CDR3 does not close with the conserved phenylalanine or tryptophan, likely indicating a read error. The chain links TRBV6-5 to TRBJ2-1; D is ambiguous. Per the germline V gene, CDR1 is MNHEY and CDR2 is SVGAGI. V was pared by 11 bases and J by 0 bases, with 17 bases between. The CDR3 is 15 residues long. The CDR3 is CASNAWIGSYNEQFV. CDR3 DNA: TGTGCCTCCAATGCCTGGATCGGCTCCTACAATGAGCAGTTCGTC.

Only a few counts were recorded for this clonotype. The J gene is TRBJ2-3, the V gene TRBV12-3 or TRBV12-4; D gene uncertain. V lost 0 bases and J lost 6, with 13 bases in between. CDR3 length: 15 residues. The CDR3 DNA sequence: TGTGCCAGCAGTTTAGCGGGTGGCTTTCCGGATACGCAGTATTTT. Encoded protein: CASSLAGGFPDTQYF.

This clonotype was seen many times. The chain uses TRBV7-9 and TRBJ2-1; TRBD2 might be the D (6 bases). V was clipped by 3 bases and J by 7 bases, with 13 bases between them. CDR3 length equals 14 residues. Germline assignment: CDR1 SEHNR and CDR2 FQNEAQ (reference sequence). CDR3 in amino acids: CASSLAGSRNEQFF. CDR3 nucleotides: TGTGCCAGCAGCTTGGCGGGATCGAGAAATGAGCAGTTCTTC.

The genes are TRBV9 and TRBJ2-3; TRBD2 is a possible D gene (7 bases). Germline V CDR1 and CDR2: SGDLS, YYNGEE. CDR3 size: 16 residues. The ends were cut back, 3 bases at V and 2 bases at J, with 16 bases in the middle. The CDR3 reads CASSELGGGHTDTQYF. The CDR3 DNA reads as TGTGCCAGCAGCGAGTTAGGGGGAGGGCACACAGATACGCAGTATTTT.

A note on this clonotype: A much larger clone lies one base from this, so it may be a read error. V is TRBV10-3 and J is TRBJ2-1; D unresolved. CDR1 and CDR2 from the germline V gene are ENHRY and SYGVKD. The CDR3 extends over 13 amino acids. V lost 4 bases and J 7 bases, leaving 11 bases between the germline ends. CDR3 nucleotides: TGTGCCATCAGTGGGGCCCAGCAAAATGAGCAGTTCTTC. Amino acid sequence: CAISGAQQNEQFF.

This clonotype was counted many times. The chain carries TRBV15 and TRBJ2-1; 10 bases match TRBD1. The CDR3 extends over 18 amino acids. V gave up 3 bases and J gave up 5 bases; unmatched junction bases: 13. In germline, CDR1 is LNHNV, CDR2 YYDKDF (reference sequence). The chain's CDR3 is CATSSATWGTGVNNEQFF. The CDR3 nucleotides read TGTGCCACCAGCAGCGCCACCTGGGGGACAGGGGTCAACAATGAGCAGTTCTTC.

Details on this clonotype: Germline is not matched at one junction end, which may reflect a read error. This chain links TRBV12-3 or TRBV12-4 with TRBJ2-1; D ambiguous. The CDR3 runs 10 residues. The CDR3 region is CTSSSNEQFF. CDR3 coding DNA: TGTACCAGCAGTTCTAATGAGCAGTTCTTC.

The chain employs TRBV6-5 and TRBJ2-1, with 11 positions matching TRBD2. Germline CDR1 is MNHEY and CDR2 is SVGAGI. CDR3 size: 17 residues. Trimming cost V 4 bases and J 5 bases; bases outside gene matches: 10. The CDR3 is CASSSPIAGGVNNEQFF. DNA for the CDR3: TGTGCCAGCAGTTCCCCAATAGCGGGAGGGGTAAACAATGAGCAGTTCTTC.

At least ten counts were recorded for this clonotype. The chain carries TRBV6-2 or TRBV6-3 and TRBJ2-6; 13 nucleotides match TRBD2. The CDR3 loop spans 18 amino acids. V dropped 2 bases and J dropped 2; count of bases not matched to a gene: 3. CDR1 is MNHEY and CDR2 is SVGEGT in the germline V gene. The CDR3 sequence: CASSYRGLAGAGANVLTF. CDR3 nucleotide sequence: TGTGCCAGCAGTTACCGAGGACTAGCGGGAGCTGGGGCCAACGTCCTGACTTTC.

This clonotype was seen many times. The CDR3 reads CASSQEAIGDTQYF. The CDR3 DNA follows: TGCGCCAGCAGCCAAGAGGCGATTGGAGATACGCAGTATTTT. V usage is TRBV4-3 and J usage is TRBJ2-3; D gene uncertain. The length of the CDR3 is 14 residues. The V end lost 0 bases, the J end lost 5 bases, and 9 bases lay between the germline ends. CDR1 and CDR2 from the germline V gene are LGHNA and YSLEER.